The text below deals with one T cell receptor beta chain. These data are taken from a study of blood T cell repertoires in COVID-19. Study-wide background: Donors in the United States, Italy and Spain gave samples during acute or convalescent COVID-19.

Original analysis: Quantification of nucleated cells was approximated via reference gene primer amplification. This table comes from immunoSEQ multiplex PCR, and its TCRdb copy is limited to in-frame clones, with some not included. D and trimming were read from the DNA, whereas the V and J calls and clone size are those reported in that table. The repertoire holds 85,000 to 120,000 clones, with around 87% as singletons. The V and J ends lost 2 bases and 8 bases, in that order; junction bases with no gene match: 6. The CDR3 has 15 amino acids. CDR1 is MNHEY, CDR2 SVGEGT, per germline. This TCR was sampled from a man aged 50 or older with active or convalescent COVID-19. V and J are TRBV6-2 or TRBV6-3 and TRBJ1-4; 9 bases map to TRBD1. Sequenced material: peripheral blood. CDR3 sequence reads: CASSYQTGGSEKLFF. As DNA, the CDR3 is TGTGCCAGCAGTTACCAGACAGGGGGGAGCGAAAAACTGTTTTTT.